Following are 5 T cell receptor beta chains from one sample sequenced in a study of Ad26.COV2.S vaccination and SARS-CoV-2 variants (dated by TCRdb to the early 2020s). The library was built by means of the immunoSEQ multiplex PCR assay. In TCRdb, the immuneACCESS table is reduced to in-frame sequences with V and J assigned. These tables do not hold every clone; where another copy was compared, an unresolved V gene accounts for under half, and the others remain unexplained. Present in this sample are about 350,000 clones, 65% to 90% of which were seen just once. Around a tenth of the sample rests with the top ten. The label giving this sample's treatment or condition can be read as: around 19 received Ad26.COV2.S at low or high dose, single or two shots; about 5 received placebo; per-sample allocation not given. For vaccine and placebo recipients, the sequenced repertoires came from samples collected on day 63 after the first injection.

Material: peripheral blood, obtained in a trial of Ad26.COV2.S vaccine versus placebo. The receptors stem from a person aged 18-65 years who received the Ad26.COV2.S COVID-19 vaccine or a placebo.

The chain carries TRBV7-9 and TRBJ2-1; 7 positions agree with TRBD2. Germline V gene data show CDR1 as SEHNR and CDR2 as FQNEAQ (reference sequence). This CDR3 has 17 amino acids. V gave up 0 bases and J gave up 1 base; unmatched junction bases: 6. CDR3 nucleotides: TGTGCCAGCAGCTTAGCAAGGCGGGAGCGATCCTACAATGAGCAGTTCTTC. The encoded protein is CASSLARRERSYNEQFF. Supplemented by reference TRBV7-9 and TRBJ2-1, the full variable domain reads DTGVSQNPRHKITKRGQNVTFRCDPISEHNRLYWYRQTLGQGPEFLTYFQNEAQLEKSRLLSDRFSAERPKGSFSTLEIQRTEQGDSAMYLCASSLARRERSYNEQFFGPGTRLTVL.

This clone was detected once. V and J are TRBV6-4 and TRBJ2-1; unclear D gene. The V and J ends lost 0 bases and 9 bases respectively, with 9 bases between them. Looked up from germline, CDR1 is MRHNA and CDR2 is SNTAGT. The CDR3 covers 13 residues. The CDR3 protein is CASSDSKQREQFF. CDR3 DNA sequence: TGTGCCAGCAGTGACTCCAAACAACGTGAGCAGTTCTTC.

This chain links TRBV2 with TRBJ2-3; 8 nucleotides align to TRBD1. The CDR3 has 16 residues. CDR1 and CDR2 (germline): SNHLY, FYNNEI. The junction had 7 bases not matched to a gene; V was cut back by 3 bases and J by 2 bases. The CDR3 DNA sequence: TGTGCCAGCAGTGACCTCAGGGGGCTGGCCACAGATACGCAGTATTTT. This encodes CASSDLRGLATDTQYF.

This sequence joins TRBV3-1 (or the pseudogene TRBV3-2) and TRBJ2-3, with TRBD2 identical over 9 bases. The V segment lost 0 bases and the J segment 5 bases; nucleotides outside the gene matches: 6. Germline V gives CDR1 LGHDT, CDR2 YNNKEL (reference sequence). The CDR3 is 16 residues long. In DNA, the CDR3 is TGTGCCAGCAGCCAAGACGCGGGGGGGCTGGGAGATACGCAGTATTTT. It translates to CASSQDAGGLGDTQYF.

The chain links TRBV19 to TRBJ1-5; weak D call: TRBD1 (5 bases). This CDR3 has 15 amino acids. Germline lookup yields CDR1 LNHDA and CDR2 SQIVND (reference sequence). Trimming shortened V by 3 bases and J by 4 bases, and 13 bases separated the two germline ends. The CDR3 DNA reads TGTGCCAGTAGTATTGAGGGGAACAGGAATCAGCCCCAGCATTTT. As protein: CASSIEGNRNQPQHF.